The 21 T cell receptor beta chains below all came from one sample that was sequenced in a study of long-term antiretroviral therapy in people with HIV. The run of the v3.0 immunoSEQ assay was at survey level. The protocol was immunoSEQ multiplex PCR, while the TCRdb copy is restricted to in-frame clones and leaves out a portion. The sample has around 35,000 clones, roughly 96% seen once; the top ten hold under 2.5%. Sequencing was performed on unsorted PBMCs, taken roughly 6.9 years after starting antiretroviral therapy. The receptors come from a man in his thirties or forties with HIV.

The rearrangement joins TRBV6-5 to TRBJ2-2; D remains ambiguous. Germline loops: CDR1 MNHEY, CDR2 SVGAGI. There are 12 residues in the CDR3. Trimming left V 2 bases short and J 6 bases short, with 4 bases between. Here the CDR3 DNA reads TGTGCCAGCAGTTACGGTTCCGGGGAGCTGTTTTTT. Residues: CASSYGSGELFF.

As DNA, the CDR3 is TGCGCCAGCAGCCAGCTAGCGGGAGGGCCTCAAGAGACCCAGTACTTC. It translates to CASSQLAGGPQETQYF. The rearrangement uses TRBV4-1 and TRBJ2-5; TRBD2 aligns across 12 bases. This CDR3 contains 16 residues. Trimming removed 3 bases from V and 2 bases from J; junction bases left unmatched: 4. The germline CDR1 and CDR2 sequences are MGHRA and YSYEKL.

This chain links TRBV6-1 with TRBJ2-2; TRBD2 matches 11 bases. This CDR3 is built from 16 residues. Germline CDR1 is MNHNS and CDR2 is SASEGT. After removal of 4 bases from V and 2 bases from J, the junction contained 3 bases not matched to a gene. CDR3: CASSATSGSNTGELFF. In DNA form, the CDR3 reads TGTGCCAGCAGTGCCACTAGCGGGAGTAACACCGGGGAGCTGTTTTTT.

V and J are TRBV20-1 and TRBJ1-1; D ambiguous. Germline CDR1 reads DFQATT; CDR2 reads SNEGSKA (reference sequence). The ends were cut back, 3 bases at V and 7 bases at J, with 3 bases in the middle. The CDR3 loop spans 9 amino acids. The CDR3 spells CSASDEAFF. DNA for the CDR3: TGCAGTGCTAGTGATGAAGCTTTCTTT.

The genes are TRBV10-3 and TRBJ1-1; D is ambiguous. Trimming took off 4 bases at V and 4 bases at J, with 10 bases between the two ends. Per germline, CDR1 ENHRY and CDR2 SYGVKD. The CDR3 has 13 amino acids. The CDR3 DNA is TGTGCCATCAGTGGGTCCGTGGGCACTGAAGCTTTCTTT. Translation: CAISGSVGTEAFF.

The chain is built from TRBV15 and TRBJ2-3; TRBD2 agrees at 9 bases. The V and J ends lost 0 bases and 4 bases, in that order; junction bases with no gene match: 8. CDR3 length: 17 amino acids. Germline CDR1 LNHNV, CDR2 YYDKDF (reference sequence). This CDR3 is CATSRDLGGRAADTQYF. In DNA form, the CDR3 reads TGTGCCACCAGCAGAGATCTGGGCGGGAGGGCCGCAGATACGCAGTATTTT.

This clone appeared once. V is TRBV7-6 and J is TRBJ1-1; D call uncertain. The CDR3 covers 14 residues. CDR1 and CDR2 (germline): SGHVS, FNYEAQ. V shed 0 bases and J shed 2 bases, with 7 bases lying between them. The DNA of the CDR3 is TGTGCCAGCAGCTTAGCGCGGGTCAACACTGAAGCTTTCTTT. Translation: CASSLARVNTEAFF.

There are a few counts of this clone. V and J are TRBV4-2 and TRBJ2-7, with TRBD1 matching 7 bases. The CDR3 extends over 15 amino acids. Trimming took 0 bases from V and 3 from J; bases not matched to a gene: 5. Germline V gene lookup returns CDR1 LGHNA and CDR2 YNFKEQ. CDR3 sequence: CASSQEKDRYYEQYF. The CDR3, as DNA: TGTGCCAGCAGCCAAGAGAAGGACAGGTACTACGAGCAGTACTTC.

The chain couples TRBV7-8 to TRBJ1-1; possibly TRBD1 for D (5 bases). V was trimmed by 2 bases and J by 3 bases, leaving 10 bases between them. Germline loops: CDR1 SGHVS, CDR2 FQNEAQ. The length of the CDR3 is 14 residues. CDR3 nucleotide sequence: TGTGCCAGCAGCTTATCAGGGATGGACACTGAAGCTTTCTTT. Translating it yields CASSLSGMDTEAFF.

This clone was seen a handful of times. The chain recombines TRBV11-2 with TRBJ2-3; D gene uncertain. Deletions cut 0 bases from V and 5 bases from J, with 9 bases between. This CDR3 is built from 14 residues. Per the germline V gene, CDR1 is SGHAT and CDR2 is FQNNGV. Here the CDR3 reads CASSLDLGVDTQYF. DNA of the CDR3: TGTGCCAGCAGCTTAGATCTTGGGGTAGATACGCAGTATTTT.

This rearrangement joins TRBV5-1 to TRBJ2-3; a possible D gene is TRBD1 (6 bases). Per the germline V gene, CDR1 is SGHRS and CDR2 is YFSETQ. The CDR3 is 15 residues long. V was trimmed by 0 bases and J by 6 bases, leaving 14 bases between them. The CDR3, as DNA: TGCGCCAGCAGCTTGGGGGCAGGGGTAATTGATACGCAGTATTTT. This gives the protein CASSLGAGVIDTQYF.

This clone showed up just once. V is TRBV6-5 and J is TRBJ2-3, with D unresolved. V was pared by 6 bases and J by 5 bases, with 18 bases between. CDR1 and CDR2 from the germline V gene are MNHEY and SVGAGI. This CDR3 spans 15 amino acids. CDR3 protein: CASSPESGVRDTQYF. The CDR3 DNA sequence: TGTGCCAGCAGCCCAGAGTCTGGGGTTAGAGATACGCAGTATTTT.

This chain uses TRBV10-3 with TRBJ2-1; TRBD1 agrees at 7 bases. CDR3 length equals 16 residues. Germline trimming cut 9 bases from V and 1 base from J; bases unmatched to any gene: 12. Per germline, CDR1 ENHRY and CDR2 SYGVKD. This chain's CDR3 is CAISIRTGPSYNEQFF. Written as DNA, the CDR3 is TGTGCCATAAGCATAAGGACAGGCCCTTCCTACAATGAGCAGTTCTTC.

This chain uses TRBV2 with TRBJ1-1; perhaps TRBD1 as D (5 bases). Per germline, CDR1 SNHLY and CDR2 FYNNEI. V was shortened by 3 bases and J by 9 bases, with 23 bases between the two germline ends. This CDR3 contains 16 residues. The chain's CDR3 is CASSDGGSLSRAKAFF. The DNA of the CDR3 is TGTGCCAGCAGTGACGGGGGGTCCCTCTCCAGAGCCAAAGCTTTCTTT.

This clone was picked up one time. This sequence joins TRBV6-6 and TRBJ2-7; D may correspond to TRBD1 or TRBD2 (5 bases each). Germline V lookup: CDR1 MNHNY, CDR2 SVGAGI (reference sequence). V gave up 5 bases and J gave up 3 bases, with 20 bases separating them. The CDR3 has 16 amino acids. In DNA form, the CDR3 reads TGTGCCAGCAGTCAGCCTCCGGGGCACCTCGGCTACGAGCAGTACTTC. This sequence encodes CASSQPPGHLGYEQYF.

This chain uses TRBV5-1 with TRBJ1-1, with D maybe TRBD1 (6 bases). V was clipped by 1 base and J by 5 bases, with 12 bases between them. This CDR3 has 14 amino acids. Germline CDR1 reads SGHRS; CDR2 reads YFSETQ. The CDR3 loop reads CASSLQGLGTEAFF. CDR3 nucleotide sequence: TGCGCCAGCAGCTTGCAGGGGTTGGGTACTGAAGCTTTCTTT.

With regard to this clone: An end of the junction differs from the germline gene, which may be a read error. The J gene is TRBJ1-3, the V gene TRBV5-4, with a possible D match to TRBD1 (6 bases). The CDR3 spans 14 residues. Per germline, CDR1 SGHNT and CDR2 YYREEE (reference sequence). In nucleotides, the CDR3 is TGCGCCAGCAGCCAAGGGGGGGCTGGAAACACCATATATTTT. Translated: CASSQGGAGNTIYF. Looking up the rest from reference TRBV5-4 and TRBJ1-3 gives the full variable domain: ETGVTQSPTHLIKTRGQQVTLRCSSQSGHNTVSWYQQALGQGPQFIFQYYREEENGRGNFPPRFSGLQFPNYSSELNVNALELDDSALYLCASSQGGAGNTIYFGEGSWLTVV.

J is TRBJ1-2 and V is TRBV29-1, with a tentative D call TRBD1 (5 bases). Germline CDR1 and CDR2: SQVTM and ANQGSEA. V shed 4 bases and J shed 6 bases, with 15 bases lying between them. The CDR3 has 13 amino acids. The CDR3 is CSVGTTPGDGYTF. The CDR3 coding sequence is TGCAGCGTTGGGACAACCCCGGGGGATGGCTACACCTTC.

Here the CDR3 reads CASSGVYEQYF. In DNA form, the CDR3 reads TGTGCCAGCAGTGGAGTCTACGAGCAGTACTTC. This rearrangement joins TRBV25-1 to TRBJ2-7; D is unresolved. CDR1 MGHDK and CDR2 SYGVNS come from the germline V gene. V was pared by 4 bases and J by 3 bases, with 4 bases between. The CDR3 contains 11 residues.

The chain uses TRBV18 and TRBJ1-2; D not resolved. This CDR3 has 15 amino acids. Germline V gene sequence: CDR1 KGHSH, CDR2 LQKENI. The V gene lost 4 bases and the J gene lost 6 bases, with 18 bases spanning the gap. The CDR3 reads CASSLGPEIEDGYTF. The DNA for the CDR3 is TGTGCCAGCTCACTCGGGCCAGAGATTGAGGATGGCTACACCTTC.

The V and J genes are TRBV11-1 and TRBJ2-2; tentatively, D is TRBD1 (6 bases). The CDR3 is 14 amino acids. Trimming stripped 0 bases from V and 7 bases from J, with 9 bases between. In germline, CDR1 is SGHAT, CDR2 FQDESV (reference sequence). CDR3 sequence reads: CASSLAPDSGELFF. The CDR3 DNA is TGTGCCAGCAGCTTAGCCCCGGACAGCGGGGAGCTGTTTTTT.